Listed below are T cell receptor beta chains from one sample, sequenced in a study of T cells in Graves' hyperthyroidism and ophthalmopathy. MiXCR, applied by TCRdb to the multiplex PCR reads, yields one record per CDR3 protein. The table lists about 160,000 distinct CDR3 sequences, roughly 10% of them singletons. What was sequenced was blood. The receptors derive from a woman younger than 30 with Graves' hyperthyroidism that later progressed to Graves' ophthalmopathy. Each CDR3 is given with its conserved first and last residue. The D gene is left open where the match is weak. Not every row has a clone size; where given, it reads once, few, many or a size class.

v_call	clone_size	j_call	d_call	cdr3_nt	cdr3_aa
TRBV5-4	few	TRBJ2-3	-	TGTGCCAGCAGCTTGGTTGGCGACTCCGGAATCTCTGCCACAGATACGCAGTATTTT	CASSLVGDSGISATDTQYF
TRBV2	many	TRBJ2-7	TRBD1	TGTGCCAGCAGGGAAACGACAGGGAGCCACGAGCAGTACTTC	CASRETTGSHEQYF
TRBV20-1	few	TRBJ2-3	-	TGCAGTGCTAGTGCTGGGGCGGGAGATACGCAGTATTTT	CSASAGAGDTQYF
TRBV5-4	few	TRBJ1-2	-	TGTGCCAGCAGCTCCCTTGGGGGCCTCTATGGCTACACCTTC	CASSSLGGLYGYTF
TRBV11-2	many	TRBJ2-1	TRBD2	TGTGCCAGCAGCTTCGTTATTAGCGGGGGGAACTACAATGAGCAGTTCTTC	CASSFVISGGNYNEQFF
TRBV2	many	TRBJ1-2	-	TGTGCCAGCGACCTTGGCCAGGGAGTACAGGGCTACACCTTC	CASDLGQGVQGYTF
TRBV6-2/TRBV6-3	many	TRBJ1-1	-	TGTGCCAGCAGCCCAAAATTTGTAATATTGAACACTGAAGCTTTCTTT	CASSPKFVILNTEAFF
TRBV30	many	TRBJ1-3	TRBD1	TGTGCCTGGAGGGGACAGGGGAGTGGAAACACCATATATTTT	CAWRGQGSGNTIYF
TRBV7-8	many	TRBJ1-1	-	TGTGCCAGCAGCTTAGCGGGACGGTCCAACACTGAAGCTTTCTTT	CASSLAGRSNTEAFF
TRBV7-3	-	TRBJ2-3	-	TGTGCCAGCAGCTTTGGAGGGAACACAGATACGCAGTATTTT	CASSFGGNTDTQYF
TRBV20-1	many	TRBJ2-1	-	TGCAGTGCTAGTGATCTGAAGGGGTCGAATGAGCAGTTCTTC	CSASDLKGSNEQFF
TRBV5-5	many	TRBJ1-2	-	TGTGCCAGCAGCTTGACAGGGCGGAATGGCTACACCTTC	CASSLTGRNGYTF
TRBV12-3/TRBV12-4	many	TRBJ2-5	TRBD1	TGTGCCAGCAGTCTACAGGGGGAGACCCAGTACTTC	CASSLQGETQYF
TRBV19	many	TRBJ2-1	TRBD2	TGTGCCAGTACCACACGACTAGCGACCGGGGGGCATGAGCAGTTCTTC	CASTTRLATGGHEQFF
TRBV27	-	TRBJ1-1	-	TGTGCCAGCAGTTTAAGGGGAGGGAACACTGAAGTTTTCTTT	CASSLRGGNTEVFF
TRBV10-3	few	TRBJ1-1	-	TGTGCCATCAGTATAAGCAGGAACACTGAAGCTTTCTTT	CAISISRNTEAFF
TRBV19	-	TRBJ1-3	-	TGTGCCAGTAACGGGGGGGACCCACGGGACACCATATATTTT	CASNGGDPRDTIYF
TRBV19	many	TRBJ2-1	-	TGTGCCAGTACCCAGGAGGCGCACCCAAACCCATACAATGAGCAGTTCTTC	CASTQEAHPNPYNEQFF
TRBV9	-	TRBJ1-1	TRBD1	TGTGCCAGCAGCGACGGGACAGGAGGATTTATTGAAGCTTTCTTT	CASSDGTGGFIEAFF
TRBV2	many	TRBJ2-5	TRBD2	TGTGCCAGCAGTGGACGGGAGGGCCTACAAGAGACCCAGTACTTC	CASSGREGLQETQYF
TRBV5-1	many	TRBJ2-1	-	TGCGCCAGCAGCTATGACATTTCCACTTACAATGAGCAGTTCTTC	CASSYDISTYNEQFF
TRBV12-3/TRBV12-4	many	TRBJ1-2	-	TGTGCCAGCAGTTTAGTTCCTAACTATGGCTACACCTTC	CASSLVPNYGYTF
TRBV28	few	TRBJ1-5	-	TGTGCCAGCAGTCCGCTGAAACCTCACAGGGCTGAAGGCGATCAGCCCCAGCATTTT	CASSPLKPHRAEGDQPQHF
TRBV9	few	TRBJ2-5	-	TGTGCCAGCAGCGCCCGTCGAGGGGCGGGAGAGACCCAGTACTTC	CASSARRGAGETQYF
TRBV7-9	-	TRBJ1-4	-	TGTGCCAGCAGCCCCGGGCTAAACCTTGCAACTAATGAAAAACTGTTTTTT	CASSPGLNLATNEKLFF
TRBV24-1	many	TRBJ2-5	TRBD2	TGTGCCACCAGTGAGGCTAGCGGGGGAGAGACCCAGTACTTC	CATSEASGGETQYF
TRBV7-4	many	TRBJ1-1	-	TGTGCCAGCCAAACAGGGACTGAAGCTTTCTTT	CASQTGTEAFF
TRBV2	many	TRBJ2-3	-	TGTGCCAGCAGTGATCAGCAAAGCACAGATACGCAGTATTTT	CASSDQQSTDTQYF
TRBV5-5	-	TRBJ1-5	TRBD1	TGTGCCAGCAGCCATGACAGGGCGCTGCACCAGCCCCAGCATTTT	CASSHDRALHQPQHF
TRBV6-5	many	TRBJ2-1	TRBD2	TGTGCCAGCAGTTACTCGGCTAGCGGGTTTAACAATGAGCAGTTCTTC	CASSYSASGFNNEQFF
TRBV6-5	many	TRBJ2-7	-	TGTGCCAGCAGTTACGCTCCGCTGAGCTCCTACGAGCAGTACTTC	CASSYAPLSSYEQYF
TRBV11-2	many	TRBJ2-7	TRBD1	TGTGCCAGCAAACAGGGGGCGTCCTACGAGCAGTACTTC	CASKQGASYEQYF
TRBV6-1	many	TRBJ2-3	-	TGTGCCAGCAGCTTAATCCGGGACGTTCGCACAGATACGCAGTATTTT	CASSLIRDVRTDTQYF
TRBV2	many	TRBJ1-6	TRBD1	TGTGCCAGCAGTGGACAGGGGGGGTTTAATTCACCCCTCCACTTT	CASSGQGGFNSPLHF
TRBV7-3	-	TRBJ1-3	-	TGTGCCAGCAGCCCCCCAGAAAATGGCCGGAACACCATATATTTT	CASSPPENGRNTIYF
TRBV5-8	many	TRBJ1-1	-	TGTGCCAGCAGCTTGGATCCGGGGCCCGGCACTGAAGCTTTCTTT	CASSLDPGPGTEAFF
TRBV20-1	many	TRBJ2-3	TRBD2	TGCAGTGCTAGTTCTCGGGGGGGTTTAGGAGATACGCAGTATTTT	CSASSRGGLGDTQYF
TRBV28	many	TRBJ2-3	TRBD1	TGTGCCAGCAGTGCCCGGACAGGGCGCACAGATACGCAGTATTTT	CASSARTGRTDTQYF
TRBV7-6	many	TRBJ1-5	TRBD1	TGTGCCAGCAGCTCCATAGCGACCACCGGGACAGGGCGCTCGAATCAGCCCCAGCATTTT	CASSSIATTGTGRSNQPQHF
TRBV29-1	many	TRBJ2-3	-	TGCAGCGGCCTCAGACTTAGCACAGATACGCAGTATTTT	CSGLRLSTDTQYF
TRBV30	many	TRBJ2-3	TRBD1	TGTGCCTGGACTACTACAGGGGGCATCGCAGATACGCAGTATTTT	CAWTTTGGIADTQYF
TRBV10-3	many	TRBJ1-1	-	TGTGCCATCAGTGAGGTCGGGCAGAAGAACACTGAAGCTTTCTTT	CAISEVGQKNTEAFF
TRBV20-1	many	TRBJ1-5	-	TGCAGTGCCAGGGCGGGACCTAGCAATCAGCCCCAGCATTTT	CSARAGPSNQPQHF
TRBV19	few	TRBJ1-5	-	TGTGCCAGTAGTAGACCTCAGTTAGGCTATAGCAATCAGCCCCAGCATTTT	CASSRPQLGYSNQPQHF
TRBV4-2	-	TRBJ1-3	-	TGTGCCAGCAGCCAAGGACTCACAGACGGAAATGGGGACACCATATATTTT	CASSQGLTDGNGDTIYF
TRBV12-3/TRBV12-4	many	TRBJ1-5	-	TGTGCCAGCAGTTTTTCGACAGTCAATCAGCCCCAGCATTTT	CASSFSTVNQPQHF
TRBV7-7	many	TRBJ2-1	TRBD2	TGTGCTAGCAGCTTGAGCGGGGGCCCCCTTAATGAGCAGTTCTTC	CASSLSGGPLNEQFF
TRBV20-1	-	TRBJ2-5	-	TGCAGTGCTATGAGCCTACGTGGGGAGACCCAGTACTTC	CSAMSLRGETQYF
TRBV6-1	many	TRBJ1-1	-	TGTGCCAGCAGATACGGGCCACAGAATGAAGCTTTCTTT	CASRYGPQNEAFF
TRBV28	-	TRBJ1-1	TRBD1	TGTGCCAGCACCGTACCAGGGGGAACTGAAGCTTTCTTT	CASTVPGGTEAFF
TRBV5-1	-	TRBJ1-1	-	TGCGCCAGCAGCATACGTCAGGGAGACACTGAAGCTTTCTTT	CASSIRQGDTEAFF